The T cell receptor (beta chain) under discussion was sequenced for a study of T cells in Graves' hyperthyroidism and ophthalmopathy. Amplified regions were TCR beta CDR3 sequences from RNA transcripts. With the HTBI primer set, the TCR CDR3 went through a first round of RT-PCR. TCRdb reanalysed the multiplex PCR reads using MiXCR and keeps one entry per CDR3 protein. The data contain over 200,000 distinct CDR3 sequences, approximately 20% of them singletons. Germline V gene lookup returns CDR1 MNHEY and CDR2 SMNVEV (reference sequence). The J segment lost 8 bases and the V segment lost 6 bases, leaving 8 bases of the junction unmatched. The CDR3 has 13 amino acids.

The source of this sequence is a middle-aged man with Graves' hyperthyroidism. This chain connects TRBV27 to TRBJ1-2; 8 bases are a match to TRBD1. Sequenced: blood. CDR3 nucleotides: TGTGCCAGCAGAACCGGGACAGGAGGGGGCTACACCTTC. This sequence encodes CASRTGTGGGYTF.